What follows describes a single T cell receptor (beta chain). Its antigen is unidentified. These data come from a study of cytomegalovirus exposure and HLA in healthy donors. About the study: The 130 or so validation repertoires used a platform that matched the one used for the 666 first-cohort repertoires, as a later analysis reported. Whole-study findings and limits: Researchers counted 164 TCR beta chains as cytomegalovirus-associated. TCR sequences were mostly rare, though some public TCRs occurred in many donors.

Repertoires were generated with immunoSEQ multiplex PCR, while TCRdb's copy carries only in-frame clones and drops some. The table shows tens of thousands of clones, with more than 85% occurring only once. Trimming shortened V by 3 bases and J by 0 bases, and 16 bases separated the two germline ends. CDR1 MDHEN and CDR2 SYDVKM come from the germline V gene. This CDR3 region has 17 residues. The V and J genes are TRBV28 and TRBJ2-3, with no clear D. The clonotype was recovered from a young woman in good health and CMV-seronegative. Sequencing used PBMCs. This CDR3 reads CASSFPILLASTDTQYF. The CDR3, as DNA: TGTGCCAGCAGTTTCCCTATACTCCTTGCTAGCACAGATACGCAGTATTTT.